Here is one T cell receptor beta chain with its context. The data derive from a study of cytomegalovirus exposure and HLA in healthy donors. About the study: In an early release, HLA-typed donors contributed some 88 million unique TCR sequences.

PCR used 60 Vbeta primers and 13 Jbeta primers. The repertoire was sequenced with immunoSEQ multiplex PCR; TCRdb's copy has only in-frame clones and lacks some. The data contain about 250,000 clones, under 80% of them seen just once; the ten biggest clones take up under 2.5%. V shed 8 bases, J shed 0 bases, and the junction held 5 bases outside the gene matches. This CDR3 is 15 amino acids long. Per the germline V gene, CDR1 is SGHRS and CDR2 is YFSETQ. Source material: PBMCs. The rearrangement links TRBV5-1 to TRBJ2-6; 7 bases align to TRBD1. The TCR originated in a female donor in good health and CMV-seronegative. The CDR3, as DNA: TGCGCCAGTGGACAGGTCCTCTCTGGGGCCAACGTCCTGACTTTC. This translates into CASGQVLSGANVLTF.